This T cell receptor beta chain derives from a study of a mutant IDH1 vaccine in newly diagnosed glioma. Time point denoted: week 47, end of study. What each vaccine dose contained was 300 ug of mutant IDH1 20-mer peptide, accompanied by topical imiquimod. Assay used: immunoSEQ multiplex PCR; TCRdb lists only in-frame clones, some missing. The sample has about 33,000 clones, 60% to 75% seen once; the top ten hold about 9%. Concerning this clone itself: The antigen is unknown.

Germline V lookup: CDR1 SGHRS, CDR2 YFSETQ. V lost 0 bases and J lost 9, with 13 bases in between. The CDR3 sequence is 14 residues long. This material consisted of PBMCs, taken from a glioma patient whose treatment included an IDH1 peptide vaccine. This sequence was found in a man in his forties or fifties with glioma. This chain connects TRBV5-1 to TRBJ2-1; D might be TRBD2 (6 bases). The DNA of the CDR3 is TGCGCCAGCAGCTTGGAGCGGGTCCCCGGTGAGCAGTTCTTC. Translated: CASSLERVPGEQFF.